The 25 T cell receptor beta chains listed next were all sequenced from one sample in a study of blood T cell repertoires in COVID-19. Clones were read by immunoSEQ multiplex PCR, and TCRdb kept only the in-frame ones, dropping some. The repertoire holds about 100,000 clones, with 75% to 95% as singletons. Input material: peripheral blood. Receptor source: a woman in her twenties or thirties with acute or convalescent COVID-19.

The rearrangement joins TRBV9 to TRBJ1-2, with D unclear. Germline-derived CDR1 and CDR2 are SGDLS and YYNGEE. V lost 3 bases, J lost 8 bases, and 14 bases lay in between. The CDR3 is made up of 13 amino acids. In nucleotides, the CDR3 is TGTGCCAGCAGCGCCACCAACGGGTGGGGCTACACCTTC. Residues: CASSATNGWGYTF.

The rearrangement links TRBV6-4 to TRBJ1-6; D is ambiguous. Germline CDR1 reads MRHNA; CDR2 reads SNTAGT. The CDR3 is 17 amino acids. The V end was cut by 4 bases, the J end by 8 bases, with 21 bases between. The CDR3 coding sequence is TGTGCCAGCAGTGGGGAAGATGCGGGCTGGTGGGATTCACCCCTCCACTTT. Protein sequence: CASSGEDAGWWDSPLHF.

This clone showed up just once. The chain carries TRBV2 and TRBJ1-1; D not certain. CDR1 is SNHLY, CDR2 FYNNEI, per germline. The CDR3 covers 13 residues. The ends were cut back, 8 bases at V and 5 bases at J, with 15 bases in the middle. CDR3 DNA sequence: TGTGCCAGCCTGAGGATATCGGGGACTGAAGCTTTCTTT. Translated, it gives CASLRISGTEAFF.

J is TRBJ2-5 and V is TRBV10-3; 9 bases fit TRBD1. The CDR3 is 16 residues long. CDR1 is ENHRY, CDR2 SYGVKD, per germline. Trimming cost V 4 bases and J 1 base; bases outside gene matches: 7. Here the CDR3 reads CAISGGVDRGQETQYF. Here the CDR3 DNA reads TGTGCCATCAGTGGGGGCGTGGACAGGGGCCAAGAGACCCAGTACTTC.

This chain connects TRBV6-2 or TRBV6-3 to TRBJ2-1; TRBD1 matches 11 bases. CDR1 and CDR2 from the germline V gene are MNHEY and SVGEGT. This CDR3 comprises 17 residues. The V segment lost 2 bases and the J segment 5 bases; nucleotides outside the gene matches: 8. The CDR3: CASSYGTGTGGNNEQFF. The CDR3 DNA reads TGTGCCAGCAGTTACGGAACCGGGACAGGGGGAAACAATGAGCAGTTCTTC.

The chain combines TRBV9 with TRBJ1-2, with unresolved D. The CDR3 runs 15 residues. Germline assignment: CDR1 SGDLS and CDR2 YYNGEE. Between the trimmed V and J ends, which lost 3 bases and 5 bases, there was a span of 17 bases. CDR3 sequence (DNA): TGTGCCAGCAGCGATACCCGGGATCCCTCATATGGCTACACCTTC. It translates to CASSDTRDPSYGYTF.

This sequence joins TRBV6-5 and TRBJ2-2; D is perhaps TRBD2 (6 bases). CDR1 MNHEY and CDR2 SVGAGI come from the germline V gene. This CDR3 spans 13 amino acids. The ends were cut back, 5 bases at V and 5 bases at J, with 9 bases in the middle. The CDR3 coding sequence is TGTGCCAGCAGTCCTAGCGTGACCGGGGAGCTGTTTTTT. Encoded protein: CASSPSVTGELFF.

Regarding this clone: At one boundary the junction diverges from the germline segment, which might be a read error. CDR3 sequence (DNA): TGTGCTAGCAGCTTAAATGGACAGTCGGGCTACAATGAGCAGTTCTTC. Translated: CASSLNGQSGYNEQFF. The J gene is TRBJ2-1, the V gene TRBV7-7; TRBD1 is a possible D gene (6 bases). The germline V gene encodes CDR1 SSHAT and CDR2 FNYEAQ (reference sequence). The CDR3 contains 16 residues.

This chain connects TRBV5-1 to TRBJ2-5, with TRBD1 identical over 10 bases. CDR1 SGHRS and CDR2 YFSETQ come from the germline V gene. This CDR3 has 15 residues. V lost 1 base to trimming and J lost 5 bases; unmatched junction nucleotides: 5. CDR3 protein: CASSLYDRGRETQYF. The CDR3 nucleotides read TGCGCCAGCAGCTTGTACGACAGGGGGCGCGAGACCCAGTACTTC.

This clone was counted many times. The V and J genes are TRBV6-6 and TRBJ2-1, with TRBD2 matching 12 bases. The ends lost 7 bases at V and 2 bases at J; junction bases unmatched: 6. The germline gives CDR1 MNHNY, CDR2 SVGAGI (reference sequence). This CDR3 has 16 amino acids. The CDR3: CASMASGRVAYNEQFF. The CDR3 DNA reads TGTGCCAGCATGGCTAGCGGGAGGGTGGCCTACAATGAGCAGTTCTTC.

The chain has TRBV9 and TRBJ1-1, with D perhaps TRBD1 (6 bases). V was trimmed by 4 bases and J by 4 bases, leaving 38 bases between them. CDR3 size: 22 residues. Per the germline V gene, CDR1 is SGDLS and CDR2 is YYNGEE. In nucleotides, the CDR3 is TGTGCCAGCAGCCCCCACCCCGGACAGCTAGTACCGGTAAACAGGGAATTCACTGAAGCTTTCTTT. It translates to CASSPHPGQLVPVNREFTEAFF. Variable domain in full (rest from reference TRBV9 and TRBJ1-1): DSGVTQTPKHLITATGQRVTLRCSPRSGDLSVYWYQQSLDQGLQFLIQYYNGEERAKGNILERFSAQQFPDLHSELNLSSLELGDSALYFCASSPHPGQLVPVNREFTEAFFGQGTRLTVV.

CDR3: CASISAGTNHPYGYTF. In DNA form, the CDR3 reads TGTGCCAGCATCTCGGCCGGGACAAACCACCCGTATGGCTACACCTTC. This chain connects TRBV28 to TRBJ1-2; TRBD1 is a possible D gene (6 bases). The V end lost 7 bases, the J end lost 5 bases, and 23 bases lay between the germline ends. From germline, CDR1 is MDHEN and CDR2 SYDVKM. The length of the CDR3 is 16 residues.

V is TRBV28 and J is TRBJ1-1; 10 bases fit TRBD1. There are 14 residues in the CDR3. V lost 3 bases and J lost 5; bases outside the gene matches: 3. Looked up from germline, CDR1 is MDHEN and CDR2 is SYDVKM. The CDR3 loop is CASSLGTGATEAFF. The CDR3 DNA follows: TGTGCCAGCAGTTTGGGGACAGGGGCTACTGAAGCTTTCTTT. The full variable domain, rest sourced from reference TRBV28 and TRBJ1-1, is DVKVTQSSRYLVKRTGEKVFLECVQDMDHENMFWYRQDPGLGLRLIYFSYDVKMKEKGDIPEGYSVSREKKERFSLILESASTNQTSMYLCASSLGTGATEAFFGQGTRLTVV.

This clone was seen a few times. The chain recombines TRBV19 with TRBJ1-3, with D possibly TRBD1 on 6 matching bases. The V end was cut by 5 bases, the J end by 7 bases, with 27 bases between. Germline CDR1 LNHDA, CDR2 SQIVND (reference sequence). The CDR3 is 18 residues long. As DNA, the CDR3 is TGTGCCAGTAGTCCAACCCGGACAGTGGATCCTCTGTGGAACACCATATATTTT. It codes for CASSPTRTVDPLWNTIYF.

The rearrangement uses TRBV9 and TRBJ2-2; 12 nucleotides agree with TRBD2. The CDR3 has 16 amino acids. V lost 4 bases to trimming and J lost 5 bases; unmatched junction nucleotides: 6. CDR1 is SGDLS, CDR2 YYNGEE, per germline. The CDR3 here is CASSSRTSGATGELFF. CDR3 coding DNA: TGTGCCAGCAGCTCTCGGACTAGCGGGGCGACCGGGGAGCTGTTTTTT.

In DNA form, the CDR3 reads TGTGCCAGCGGGGCGGCGGGAAATTCACCCCTCCACTTT. Translation: CASGAAGNSPLHF. The chain links TRBV12-3 or TRBV12-4 to TRBJ1-6, with a weak D call TRBD1 (5 bases). This CDR3 has 13 residues. Between the trimmed V and J ends, which lost 8 bases and 7 bases, there was a span of 12 bases.

The V gene is TRBV7-2, the J gene TRBJ2-1; 10 nucleotides line up with TRBD2. The germline CDR1 and CDR2 sequences are SGHTA and FQGNSA. CDR3 size: 17 residues. V was clipped by 1 base and J by 2 bases; unmatched bases: 5. In DNA, the CDR3 is TGTGCCAGCAGCTTAGTGGTAGCGGGAGGCCCCTACAATGAGCAGTTCTTC. It codes for CASSLVVAGGPYNEQFF.

The rearrangement links TRBV28 to TRBJ1-1; unclear D gene. Germline CDR1 is MDHEN and CDR2 is SYDVKM. The CDR3 consists of 14 residues. Trimming stripped 7 bases from V and 4 bases from J, with 16 bases between. The DNA of the CDR3 is TGTGCCAGCACCGCACCAATAGGCGGCACTGAAGCTTTCTTT. Translation gives CASTAPIGGTEAFF.

The chain recombines TRBV9 with TRBJ2-3, with 10 positions matching TRBD2. The CDR3 totals 17 residues. Per the germline V gene, CDR1 is SGDLS and CDR2 is YYNGEE. V was pared by 3 bases and J by 5 bases, with 12 bases of the junction left unmatched. The CDR3 coding sequence is TGTGCCAGCAGCGCCCTTAGAGCGGGGGGGCCTGAAGATACGCAGTATTTT. It is translated as CASSALRAGGPEDTQYF.

This sequence joins TRBV5-5 and TRBJ2-1; TRBD2 agrees at 7 bases. Trimming took 2 bases from V and 3 from J; bases not matched to a gene: 5. Germline V lookup: CDR1 SGHKS, CDR2 YYEKEE (reference sequence). The CDR3 has 15 residues. CDR3 in amino acids: CASSLNLADYNEQFF. Here the CDR3 DNA reads TGTGCCAGCAGCTTAAACCTAGCGGACTACAATGAGCAGTTCTTC.

This clone has ten or more counts. The V gene is TRBV2, the J gene TRBJ1-6; possible D gene TRBD1, 6 bases. The CDR3 spans 14 residues. CDR1 SNHLY and CDR2 FYNNEI come from the germline V gene. Trimming took 6 bases from V and 9 from J, leaving 15 bases between them. CDR3: CASRVGGIISPLHF. The CDR3 coding sequence is TGTGCCAGCAGGGTAGGGGGAATCATTTCACCCCTCCACTTT.

V gene TRBV5-4 combines with J gene TRBJ2-5, with D perhaps matching TRBD1 (5 bases). From germline, CDR1 is SGHNT and CDR2 YYREEE (reference sequence). V was shortened by 4 bases and J by 0 bases, with 7 bases between the two germline ends. This CDR3 contains 13 residues. The CDR3 region has the DNA TGTGCCAGCAGCCGGACATACCAAGAGACCCAGTACTTC. Translated, it gives CASSRTYQETQYF.

This chain connects TRBV5-4 to TRBJ1-1, with 11 positions matching TRBD1. The CDR3 extends over 17 amino acids. V was pared by 3 bases and J by 0 bases, with 7 bases of the junction left unmatched. The V gene's germline CDR1 is SGHNT and CDR2 YYREEE (reference sequence). The CDR3 loop is CASSWPRTGGLNTEAFF. The DNA for the CDR3 is TGTGCCAGCAGCTGGCCCAGGACAGGGGGCCTGAACACTGAAGCTTTCTTT.

The chain couples TRBV12-3 or TRBV12-4 to TRBJ1-5; D unclear. This CDR3 contains 12 residues. Trimming took off 3 bases at V and 3 bases at J, with 3 bases between the two ends. The DNA of the CDR3 is TGTGCCAGCAGTTTTAACAATCAGCCCCAGCATTTT. Its protein product is CASSFNNQPQHF.

The chain carries TRBV24-1 and TRBJ2-1; 7 bases fit TRBD2. The CDR3 sequence is 17 residues long. V lost 3 bases, J lost 5 bases, and 12 bases stayed unmatched. Germline V gene data show CDR1 as KGHDR and CDR2 as SFDVKD. CDR3 in DNA: TGTGCCACCAGTGATCCCGGACTAGGCTACGCGGACAATGAGCAGTTCTTC. It translates to CATSDPGLGYADNEQFF.